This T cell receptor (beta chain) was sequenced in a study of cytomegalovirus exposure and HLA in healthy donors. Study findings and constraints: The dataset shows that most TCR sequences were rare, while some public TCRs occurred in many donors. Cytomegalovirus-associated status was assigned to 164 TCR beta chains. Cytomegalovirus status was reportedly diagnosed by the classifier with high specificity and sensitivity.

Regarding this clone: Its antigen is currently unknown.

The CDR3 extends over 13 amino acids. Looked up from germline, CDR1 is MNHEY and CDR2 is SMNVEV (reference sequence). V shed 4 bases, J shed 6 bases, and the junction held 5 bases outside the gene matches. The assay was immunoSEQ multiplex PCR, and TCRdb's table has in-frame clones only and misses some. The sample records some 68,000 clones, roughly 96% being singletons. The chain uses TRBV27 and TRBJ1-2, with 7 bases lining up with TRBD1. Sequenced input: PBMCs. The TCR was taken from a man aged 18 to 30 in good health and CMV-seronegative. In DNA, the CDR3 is TGTGCCAGCAGTTCAGACAGGGAACATGGCTACACCTTC. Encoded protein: CASSSDREHGYTF.